This T cell receptor beta chain was found in a study of response to subunit inactivated influenza vaccine. TCRdb processed the RT-PCR reads anew with MiXCR; each CDR3 protein has one entry. The sample holds 150,000 or so distinct CDR3 sequences, around 10% seen once. This clonotype was observed a few times. Its antigen is unknown. V lost 7 bases to trimming and J lost 0 bases, with 12 bases between them. From germline, CDR1 is MNHNS and CDR2 SASEGT. The CDR3 runs 14 residues. Study-wide results and limits: Each seasonal influenza vaccination recruits few new T cells, the authors suggested.

Sequenced material: CD8+ T cells sorted from PBMCs, taken around 25 months after vaccination. This chain joins TRBV6-1 and TRBJ1-1; the D is unclear. The TCR originated in a man aged 45-69 years who received an inactivated influenza vaccine. CDR3 amino acids: CASTTAGVNTEAFF. For the CDR3, the DNA is TGTGCCAGCACTACCGCGGGAGTGAACACTGAAGCTTTCTTT.